Sequencing of this T cell receptor (beta chain) was carried out in a study of cytomegalovirus exposure and HLA in healthy donors. Study-level points and caveats: Cytomegalovirus-associated TCR beta chains were listed, numbering approximately 150. Most TCR sequences showed up rarely, but some public TCRs showed up in many donors. Cytomegalovirus status was reportedly diagnosed by the classifier with high specificity and sensitivity.

Trimming at V came to 0 bases and at J to 1 base, leaving 5 bases not matched to a gene. In germline, CDR1 is SGDLS, CDR2 YYNGEE. This CDR3 spans 16 amino acids. This clone showed up just once. Its antigen is not known. Assay used: immunoSEQ multiplex PCR; TCRdb lists only in-frame clones, some missing. In the table there are more than 200,000 clones, about 90% of which are singletons. The sequence was collected from a woman aged 25 to 39 in good health and CMV-seronegative. The V gene is TRBV9, the J gene TRBJ1-1; 8 nucleotides align to TRBD1. Specimen: PBMCs. CDR3 DNA sequence: TGTGCCAGCAGCGTAGGACCACAGGGGGGGAACACTGAAGCTTTCTTT. This encodes CASSVGPQGGNTEAFF. The whole variable domain, remainder taken from reference TRBV9 and TRBJ1-1, is DSGVTQTPKHLITATGQRVTLRCSPRSGDLSVYWYQQSLDQGLQFLIQYYNGEERAKGNILERFSAQQFPDLHSELNLSSLELGDSALYFCASSVGPQGGNTEAFFGQGTRLTVV.